This TCR beta chain was sequenced during a study of identifying expanded T cells in peripheral blood (dated by TCRdb to about 2019). Regarding the research as a whole: Separate aliquots of the same genomic DNA pool were sequenced to produce technical replicates, and four replicates were compared in pairs.

TCRbeta CDR3 regions were profiled with the immunoSEQ Assay using bias-controlled multiplex PCR amplification of genomic DNA. In the authors' own workflow: To quantify the absolute abundance of each unique TCRbeta CDR3 region, the sequences were collapsed and filtered. Differential abundance was assessed using a binomial (Fisher-equivalent) model and a beta-binomial model in which time-dependent variance fitted from healthy donors was added. Clones with fewer than 5 combined templates were excluded, and clones with Benjamini-Hochberg FDR below 0.01 were called differentially abundant. Using the form v = (b*log(k)+a)^2, the beta-binomial variance was modeled as a function of the total template count across the two samples. TCRdb took this table from immuneACCESS and kept in-frame rearrangements with V and J called. Such tables lack part of the clones; where checked against another copy, unresolved V genes explain under half of the gap, and the rest is unexplained. V and J calls and clone size are as listed in that table; D and trimming were resolved from the DNA. This sample has tens of thousands of clones in its table, and more than 70% of those were observed once. Clones ranked in the top ten supply 19% of the sample.

The CDR3 sequence holds 15 residues, the cysteine and phenylalanine included. Only the CDR3 DNA stays, 45 bases, in frame from base 1. The germline V and J ends show losses of 3 bases and 3 bases respectively, and no gene match explains 1 base of the junction. CDR1 and CDR2, per the germline V gene, are MRHNA and SNTAGT. No immune events, such as infections, were documented for the healthy donors during the collection period. Time-dependent variance in a beta-binomial model of T-cell clone differential abundance was calibrated using healthy-donor blood repertoires as a training cohort. There were ten or so healthy donors in the training cohort, of whom 3 were female and 7 were male. On average the donors were around 44 years old, and their ages spanned roughly 29 to 64 years. Whole blood from each healthy donor was obtained from a commercial supplier and was collected at three time points two to three weeks apart. For immunosequencing, genomic DNA was extracted from unsorted whole blood.

The investigation overall reported the following: It was expected by the authors that biological variance in healthy repertoires might increase further over much longer intervals, such as months to years. The beta-binomial model significantly reduced the number of clones called differentially abundant and the false-positive rate across all healthy-donor time intervals. Between technical replicates the binomial model flagged about 1.2 differentially abundant clones, whereas over about two weeks the binomial model flagged about 15 and over about 4 weeks about 19. Variance in clone template counts between approximately 2-week samples significantly increased with total template count across all healthy donors.

Note on this clone: What antigen it recognizes has not been identified. Qualities for individual bases were not recorded, and no much larger clone is one base off.

The V and J genes are TRBV6-4 and TRBJ2-1, with 11 junctional bases fitting TRBD2. This TCR derives from a person between 18 and 70 years old in good health. The sequencing input was blood. The CDR3 in this case is CASSELAGDYNEQFF. The nucleotides are TGTGCCAGCAGTGAACTAGCGGGGGACTACAATGAGCAGTTCTTC.